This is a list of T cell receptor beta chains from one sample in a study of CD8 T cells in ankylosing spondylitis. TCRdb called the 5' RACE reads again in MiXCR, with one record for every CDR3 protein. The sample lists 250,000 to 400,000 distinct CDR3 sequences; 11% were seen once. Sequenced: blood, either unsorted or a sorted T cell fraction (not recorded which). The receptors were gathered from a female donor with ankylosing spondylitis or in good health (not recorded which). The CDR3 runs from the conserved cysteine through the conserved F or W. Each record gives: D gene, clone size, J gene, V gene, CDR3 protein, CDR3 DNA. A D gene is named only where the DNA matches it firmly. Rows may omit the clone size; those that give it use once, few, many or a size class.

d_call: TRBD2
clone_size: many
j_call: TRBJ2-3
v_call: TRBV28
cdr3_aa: CASSLWGTSGTDTQYF
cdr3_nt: TGTGCCAGCAGTTTATGGGGGACTAGCGGCACAGATACGCAGTATTTT

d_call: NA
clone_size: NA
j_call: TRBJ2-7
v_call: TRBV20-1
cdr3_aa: CSASSAGEYEQYF
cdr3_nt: TGCAGTGCTAGTTCGGCAGGTGAATACGAGCAGTACTTC

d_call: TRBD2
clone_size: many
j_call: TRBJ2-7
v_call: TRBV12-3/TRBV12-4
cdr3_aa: CASSRSAGVYEQYF
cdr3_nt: TGTGCCAGCAGTAGGAGCGCGGGGGTCTACGAGCAGTACTTC

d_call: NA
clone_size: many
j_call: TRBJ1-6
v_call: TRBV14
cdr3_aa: CASSQAYRGSPLHF
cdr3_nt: TGTGCCAGCAGCCAAGCCTATCGTGGTTCACCCCTCCACTTT

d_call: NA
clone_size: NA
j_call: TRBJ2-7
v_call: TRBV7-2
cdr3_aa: CASSLLLGSYEQYF
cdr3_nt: TGTGCCAGCAGCTTACTCCTGGGCTCCTACGAGCAGTACTTC

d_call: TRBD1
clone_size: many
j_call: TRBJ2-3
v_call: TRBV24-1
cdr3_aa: CATSDWDRRYF
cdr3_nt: TGTGCCACCAGTGACTGGGACAGACGGTATTTT

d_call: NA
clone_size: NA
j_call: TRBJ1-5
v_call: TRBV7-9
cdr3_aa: CASSLGELRYSNQPQHF
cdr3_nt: TGTGCCAGCAGCTTGGGGGAGCTCAGATATAGCAATCAGCCCCAGCATTTT

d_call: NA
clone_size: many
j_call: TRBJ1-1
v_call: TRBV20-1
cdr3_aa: CSARDLRLPNTEAFF
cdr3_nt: TGCAGTGCTAGAGATCTGAGACTGCCGAACACTGAAGCTTTCTTT

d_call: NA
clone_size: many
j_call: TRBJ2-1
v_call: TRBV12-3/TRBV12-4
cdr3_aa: CATSPRSYNEQFF
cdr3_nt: TGTGCCACCTCGCCGCGAAGCTACAATGAGCAGTTCTTC

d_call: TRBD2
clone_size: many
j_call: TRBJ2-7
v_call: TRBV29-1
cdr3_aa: CSVEEGVPGGGYEQYF
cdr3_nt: TGCAGCGTTGAAGAGGGGGTACCGGGAGGAGGCTACGAGCAGTACTTC

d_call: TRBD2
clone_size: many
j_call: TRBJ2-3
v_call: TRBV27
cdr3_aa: CASSFMGLAGTDTQYF
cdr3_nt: TGTGCCAGCAGTTTCATGGGACTAGCGGGAACAGATACGCAGTATTTT

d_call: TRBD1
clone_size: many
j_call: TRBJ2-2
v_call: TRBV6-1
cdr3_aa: CASNDRGGTGELFF
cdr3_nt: TGTGCCAGCAACGACAGGGGCGGCACCGGGGAGCTGTTTTTT

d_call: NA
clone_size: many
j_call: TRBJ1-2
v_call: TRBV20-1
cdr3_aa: CSARVELARPFSFGYTF
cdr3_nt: TGCAGTGCTAGAGTTGAGTTGGCGCGGCCCTTTTCCTTTGGCTACACCTTC

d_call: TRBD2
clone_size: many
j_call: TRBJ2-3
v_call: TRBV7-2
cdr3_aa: CASSFIGLAGVTDTQYF
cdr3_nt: TGTGCCAGCAGCTTCATTGGACTAGCGGGAGTCACAGATACGCAGTATTTT

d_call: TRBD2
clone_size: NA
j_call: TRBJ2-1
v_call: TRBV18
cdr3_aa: CASSQGTSGRHNEQFF
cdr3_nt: TGTGCCAGCTCACAGGGGACTAGCGGACGACACAATGAGCAGTTCTTC

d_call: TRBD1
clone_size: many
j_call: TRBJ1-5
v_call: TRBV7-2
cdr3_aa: CASSLAFGTGAKGSNQPQHF
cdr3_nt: TGTGCCAGCAGCTTAGCCTTCGGGACAGGGGCAAAGGGAAGCAATCAGCCCCAGCATTTT

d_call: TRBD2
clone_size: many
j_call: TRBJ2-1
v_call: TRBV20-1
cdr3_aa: CSAREPGTSGSSYNEQFF
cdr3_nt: TGCAGTGCTAGAGAACCAGGGACTAGCGGGAGTTCCTACAATGAGCAGTTCTTC

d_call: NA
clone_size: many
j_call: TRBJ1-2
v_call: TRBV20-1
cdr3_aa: CSARDSLLPYYGYTF
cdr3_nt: TGCAGTGCTAGAGACAGCCTCCTTCCTTACTATGGCTACACCTTC

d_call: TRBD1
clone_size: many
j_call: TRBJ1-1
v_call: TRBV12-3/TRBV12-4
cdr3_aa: CASSLVGGVTEAFF
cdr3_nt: TGTGCCAGCAGTTTAGTAGGGGGCGTCACTGAAGCTTTCTTT

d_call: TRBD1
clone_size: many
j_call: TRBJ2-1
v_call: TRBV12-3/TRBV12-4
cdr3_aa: CASSLSDRDDNEQFF
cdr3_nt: TGTGCCAGCAGTTTATCGGACAGGGACGACAATGAGCAGTTCTTC

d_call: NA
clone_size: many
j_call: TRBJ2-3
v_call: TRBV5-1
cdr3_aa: CASSLVGQGSTDTQYF
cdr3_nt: TGCGCCAGCAGCTTGGTTGGCCAGGGTAGCACAGATACGCAGTATTTT

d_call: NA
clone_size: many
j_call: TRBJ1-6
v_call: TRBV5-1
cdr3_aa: CASSLGGRSNSPLHF
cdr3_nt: TGCGCCAGCAGCTTGGGCGGACGGAGTAATTCACCCCTCCACTTT